What follows are 18 T cell receptor beta chains derived from one specimen sequenced in a study of CD8+ T cells in alopecia areata. Reverse transcription of extracted RNA yielded cDNA, which provided the sequencing template. Measured with immunoSEQ multiplex PCR; TCRdb has only the in-frame clones, and not every one. The sample includes more than 95,000 clones, 47% of them seen just once. Sequenced sample: NKG2D-low CD8+ T cells sorted from blood. The receptors stem from a human donor with alopecia areata.

The genes are TRBV29-1 and TRBJ1-5; no clear D. V gave up 4 bases and J gave up 0 bases, with 10 bases separating them. The CDR3 consists of 14 residues. Germline lookup yields CDR1 SQVTM and CDR2 ANQGSEA. CDR3 residues: CSVGGGYSNQPQHF. The CDR3 coding sequence is TGCAGCGTTGGAGGCGGATATAGCAATCAGCCCCAGCATTTT. Using reference TRBV29-1 and TRBJ1-5 for the parts outside the CDR3, the full variable domain is SAVISQKPSRDICQRGTSLTIQCQVDSQVTMMFWYRQQPGQSLTLIATANQGSEATYESGFVIDKFPISRPNLTFSTLTVSNMSPEDSSIYLCSVGGGYSNQPQHFGDGTRLSIL.

This clone has only a few counts. The J gene is TRBJ2-1, the V gene TRBV27; D unresolved. V was shortened by 5 bases and J by 2 bases, with 7 bases between the two germline ends. Germline CDR1 is MNHEY and CDR2 is SMNVEV (reference sequence). The CDR3 extends over 13 amino acids. CDR3 region: CASSQQTYNEQFF. CDR3 bases: TGTGCCAGCAGTCAACAGACCTACAATGAGCAGTTCTTC.

The chain employs TRBV4-2 and TRBJ1-2; weak D call: TRBD1 (5 bases). Deletions cut 2 bases from V and 1 base from J, with 23 bases between. CDR1 is LGHNA, CDR2 YNFKEQ, per germline. There are 19 residues in the CDR3. The CDR3 reads CASSQPPGTDAEINYGYTF. The CDR3 DNA follows: TGTGCCAGCAGCCAACCCCCTGGGACGGACGCTGAGATTAACTATGGCTACACCTTC.

A few counts support this clone. This chain connects TRBV29-1 to TRBJ1-1; no reliable D call. The CDR3 has 10 residues. Germline CDR1 is SQVTM and CDR2 is ANQGSEA. Trimming cost V 5 bases and J 5 bases, with 6 bases left between them. The CDR3 sequence: CSVLVTEAFF. The CDR3 DNA follows: TGCAGCGTTTTGGTAACTGAAGCTTTCTTT.

The V gene is TRBV9, the J gene TRBJ2-7, with 7 positions matching TRBD1. V gave up 3 bases and J gave up 2 bases; unmatched junction bases: 5. The V gene's germline CDR1 is SGDLS and CDR2 YYNGEE. The CDR3 sequence is 14 residues long. CDR3 DNA sequence: TGTGCCAGCAGCGCGACAGGGAAAGCCTACGAGCAGTACTTC. Amino acid sequence: CASSATGKAYEQYF.

A few counts support this clone. The chain recombines TRBV29-1 with TRBJ2-7; tentative D call: TRBD1 (6 bases). The germline V and J ends were trimmed by 6 bases and 2 bases, with 14 bases remaining between them. CDR3 size: 13 residues. Germline assignment: CDR1 SQVTM and CDR2 ANQGSEA. CDR3 amino acids: CSVRNRETYEQYF. The CDR3 DNA reads TGCAGCGTCCGAAACAGGGAAACCTACGAGCAGTACTTC.

The chain's CDR3 is CASILAGINEQFF. CDR3 bases: TGTGCCAGCATACTAGCGGGGATCAATGAGCAGTTCTTC. This chain links TRBV2 with TRBJ2-1; 10 nucleotides match TRBD2. This CDR3 comprises 13 residues. Per germline, CDR1 SNHLY and CDR2 FYNNEI. Trimming took 7 bases from V and 6 from J; bases not matched to a gene: 3.

In its sample, this clone was seen a few times. This rearrangement joins TRBV7-9 to TRBJ2-1; no reliable D call. CDR3 length equals 9 residues. CDR1 and CDR2 from the germline V gene are SEHNR and FQNEAQ (reference sequence). Deletions cut 9 bases from V and 4 bases from J, with 1 base between. Written as DNA, the CDR3 is TGTGCCAGTTACAATGAGCAGTTCTTC. As protein: CASYNEQFF.

This clone was seen a handful of times. V usage is TRBV29-1 and J usage is TRBJ2-2; D gene uncertain. Germline V gene data show CDR1 as SQVTM and CDR2 as ANQGSEA. Trimming took 5 bases from V and 4 from J, leaving 11 bases between them. CDR3 length: 13 amino acids. This chain's CDR3 is CSVRSHRTGELFF. CDR3 sequence (DNA): TGCAGCGTTAGGTCTCATCGCACCGGGGAGCTGTTTTTT.

The chain joins TRBV30 to TRBJ1-1; D uncertain. Deletions cut 2 bases from V and 7 bases from J, with 11 bases between. The CDR3 totals 12 residues. Germline V gives CDR1 GTSNPN, CDR2 SVGIG (reference sequence). CDR3 nucleotide sequence: TGTGCCTGGAGTATCTCGAGTCGTGAAGCTTTCTTT. It yields the protein CAWSISSREAFF.

This chain uses TRBV2 with TRBJ2-7; D unclear. Germline V CDR1 and CDR2: SNHLY, FYNNEI. Trimming removed 8 bases from V and 4 bases from J, with 3 bases in between. The CDR3 is made up of 9 amino acids. CDR3 sequence: CASGYEQYF. The CDR3 DNA reads TGTGCCAGCGGGTACGAGCAGTACTTC.

The J gene is TRBJ2-7, the V gene TRBV20-1; maybe TRBD1 (5 bases). V was trimmed by 3 bases and J by 3 bases, leaving 6 bases between them. Germline V gene sequence: CDR1 DFQATT, CDR2 SNEGSKA (reference sequence). The CDR3 runs to 11 residues. CDR3 sequence reads: CSARQGYEQYF. CDR3 DNA: TGCAGTGCTAGGCAGGGCTACGAGCAGTACTTC.

This clone turned up a few times. This chain uses TRBV7-9 with TRBJ2-6; the D gene could be TRBD1 or TRBD2 (5 bases each). Germline CDR1 reads SEHNR; CDR2 reads FQNEAQ (reference sequence). This CDR3 is built from 15 residues. Deletions cut 5 bases from V and 2 bases from J, with 10 bases between. This chain's CDR3 is CASSPVGAGANVLTF. The CDR3 DNA follows: TGTGCCAGCAGCCCCGTGGGGGCTGGGGCCAACGTCCTGACTTTC.

The V gene is TRBV14, the J gene TRBJ1-4; tentative D call: TRBD1 (6 bases). CDR3 size: 13 residues. CDR1 is SGHDN, CDR2 FVKESK, per germline. V lost 4 bases to trimming and J lost 10 bases, with 13 bases between them. For the CDR3, the DNA is TGTGCCAGCAGCCCGACCAGGGGAGGAAAACTGTTTTTT. Protein: CASSPTRGGKLFF.

A few counts support this clone. The J gene is TRBJ2-3, the V gene TRBV7-2; TRBD2 matches at 10 bases. This CDR3 has 15 amino acids. With 5 bases clipped from V and 6 bases from J, the junction kept 8 bases outside the gene matches. Germline assignment: CDR1 SGHTA and CDR2 FQGNSA. The CDR3 region has the DNA TGTGCCAGCAGCATCATAGCGGGAGGACTGGATACGCAGTATTTT. Translation gives CASSIIAGGLDTQYF.

This clone showed up just a few times. V is TRBV29-1 and J is TRBJ2-2; 7 positions agree with TRBD1. The CDR3 loop spans 13 amino acids. CDR1 is SQVTM and CDR2 is ANQGSEA in the germline V gene. J was trimmed by 7 bases and V by 5 bases; bases with no gene match: 7. As DNA, the CDR3 is TGCAGCGTTACCCAGGGGGTCGGCGGGGAGCTGTTTTTT. As protein: CSVTQGVGGELFF.

The chain links TRBV30 to TRBJ2-3; no clear D. This CDR3 has 12 amino acids. The V end lost 4 bases, the J end lost 4 bases, and 9 bases lay between the germline ends. Looked up from germline, CDR1 is GTSNPN and CDR2 is SVGIG (reference sequence). The CDR3: CAWIGPADTQYF. The CDR3 DNA reads TGTGCCTGGATAGGTCCTGCAGATACGCAGTATTTT.

The genes are TRBV27 and TRBJ2-5; 7 nucleotides match TRBD2. The CDR3 length is 14 residues. J lost 5 bases, V lost 3 bases, and 6 bases had no gene match. Germline V gene sequence: CDR1 MNHEY, CDR2 SMNVEV (reference sequence). The chain's CDR3 is CASSLQDGGETQYF. The CDR3 DNA follows: TGTGCCAGCAGTTTGCAGGACGGGGGGGAGACCCAGTACTTC.